The 6 T cell receptor beta chains below were found in one sample sequenced in a study of persistence of HIV-infected CD4 T cells. The libraries were made with immunoSEQ version 4 in survey mode. TCRdb's table, derived via immunoSEQ multiplex PCR, lists solely in-frame clones and lacks some. The sample records around 35,000 clones, about 91% being singletons. These receptors' targets are unknown. Cells were stimulated nonspecifically with anti-CD3/anti-CD28 magnetic beads. Responding CD4+ T cells were sorted by upregulation of both CD40 ligand and CD69. The specimen comprised CD4+ T cells sorted from PBMCs after 18-hour stimulation, sampled from a patient who received antiretroviral therapy. The receptors stem from an adult man with HIV who was CMV-seropositive.

This sequence joins TRBV5-1 and TRBJ2-1, with D tentatively TRBD1 (6 bases). Trimming removed 3 bases from V and 6 bases from J, with 7 bases in between. CDR1 is SGHRS and CDR2 is YFSETQ in the germline V gene. The CDR3 runs 12 residues. CDR3 in DNA: TGCGCCAGCAGCTCACAGGGCAATGAGCAGTTCTTC. This codes for CASSSQGNEQFF.

V and J are TRBV9 and TRBJ1-3; D may be TRBD1 (5 bases). CDR3 size: 17 residues. Germline lookup yields CDR1 SGDLS and CDR2 YYNGEE. The V end lost 4 bases, the J end lost 2 bases, and 19 bases lay between the germline ends. The DNA for the CDR3 is TGTGCCAGCAGCCCTCATAGAGGGCAGGGAACTGGAAACACCATATATTTT. As protein: CASSPHRGQGTGNTIYF.

This sequence joins TRBV4-1 and TRBJ2-1; 7 nucleotides align to TRBD1. V lost 4 bases, J lost 4 bases, and 4 bases stayed unmatched. Per germline, CDR1 MGHRA and CDR2 YSYEKL. This CDR3 is 14 amino acids long. CDR3 sequence: CASSLRDSYNEQFF. CDR3 sequence (DNA): TGCGCCAGCAGCCTCCGGGACAGTTACAATGAGCAGTTCTTC.

This chain links TRBV27 with TRBJ1-2, with 8 bases matching TRBD1. CDR1 MNHEY and CDR2 SMNVEV come from the germline V gene (reference sequence). The ends lost 4 bases at V and 3 bases at J; junction bases unmatched: 7. The CDR3 is made up of 15 amino acids. CDR3 DNA: TGTGCCAGCAGTTCCGCCACAGGGGGTTACTATGGCTACACCTTC. The encoded protein is CASSSATGGYYGYTF.

The V gene is TRBV18, the J gene TRBJ2-6, with 8 bases matching TRBD1. Looked up from germline, CDR1 is KGHSH and CDR2 is LQKENI. This CDR3 spans 19 amino acids. V gave up 6 bases and J gave up 0 bases; unmatched junction bases: 13. CDR3 loop: CASSPLMGQAISGANVLTF. CDR3 DNA: TGTGCCAGCTCCCCCCTGATGGGACAGGCAATCTCTGGGGCCAACGTCCTGACTTTC.

V is TRBV9 and J is TRBJ1-6; D unclear. The germline gives CDR1 SGDLS, CDR2 YYNGEE. The CDR3 has 15 amino acids. Trimming removed 3 bases from V and 4 bases from J, with 11 bases in between. CDR3 nucleotides: TGTGCCAGCAGCGACAGAGGTAGTTATAATTCACCCCTCCACTTT. It yields the protein CASSDRGSYNSPLHF.